The next 4 T cell receptor beta chains were all read from a single sample in a study of graft-versus-host responses after intestinal transplantation. Sequencing was performed with immunoSEQ multiplex PCR; in TCRdb, only in-frame clones are kept and a portion is missing. The sample yields 40,000 or so clones, 90% to 95% seen once. Here the sequenced sample was PBMCs, taken 16 days after intestinal transplant. The receptors stem from a human patient who received an intestinal transplant, so some T cells may come from the graft donor.

V and J are TRBV2 and TRBJ2-1; 8 nucleotides match TRBD2. Germline CDR1 is SNHLY and CDR2 is FYNNEI. This CDR3 is 16 amino acids long. V trimming: 2 bases; J trimming: 6 bases; junction bases outside the gene matches: 9. The CDR3 DNA sequence: TGTGCCAGCAGTGAACTAAGCGGGAGTGCGGGCAATGAGCAGTTCTTC. Encoded protein: CASSELSGSAGNEQFF.

This chain links TRBV27 with TRBJ2-7, with a tentative D call TRBD1 (6 bases). This CDR3 is 14 amino acids long. V was cut by 6 bases and J by 3 bases, with 15 bases left in between. CDR1 is MNHEY, CDR2 SMNVEV, per germline (reference sequence). The chain's CDR3 is CASSLTGSRYEQYF. The CDR3 DNA sequence: TGTGCCAGCAGCCTGACAGGATCTCGCTACGAGCAGTACTTC.

The table lists this clone with a count of one. The chain couples TRBV6-4 to TRBJ2-1; 7 positions agree with TRBD2. Germline V gene sequence: CDR1 MRHNA, CDR2 SNTAGT. The J segment lost 8 bases and the V segment lost 3 bases, leaving 7 bases of the junction unmatched. The CDR3 loop spans 14 amino acids. The CDR3 spells CASSEGGSSDEQFF. For the CDR3, the DNA is TGTGCCAGCAGTGAGGGCGGGAGTTCCGATGAGCAGTTCTTC.

The chain joins TRBV29-1 to TRBJ2-1, with 10 positions matching TRBD2. The CDR3 is made up of 13 amino acids. V shed 7 bases, J shed 8 bases, and the junction held 8 bases outside the gene matches. Looked up from germline, CDR1 is SQVTM and CDR2 is ANQGSEA. Here the CDR3 reads CSALSGRFHEQFF. As DNA, the CDR3 is TGCAGCGCCCTTAGCGGGAGGTTCCATGAGCAGTTCTTC.